These T cell receptor beta chains were read from a single sample in a study of T cell changes during pregnancy in multiple sclerosis. Measured with immunoSEQ multiplex PCR; TCRdb has only the in-frame clones, and not every one. Among tens of thousands of clones listed, around 92% were seen once. The material was peripheral blood, obtained in the third trimester of pregnancy. Receptors originate from a female donor with multiple sclerosis, enrolled in a pregnancy study. Both conserved end residues are part of each CDR3. Each record gives: D gene, J gene, clone size, V gene, CDR3 protein, CDR3 DNA. D genes are given only for firm matches. Rows give clone size only sometimes, using once, few, many, or a class for an expanded clone.

>-|TRBJ2-5|-|TRBV7-3
CASSLIKETQYF
TGTGCCAGCAGCTTAATAAAAGAGACCCAGTACTTC
>TRBD1|TRBJ2-3|-|TRBV28
CASSVTGAWGTDTQYF
TGTGCCAGCAGTGTCACAGGGGCTTGGGGCACAGATACGCAGTATTTT
>-|TRBJ2-7|-|TRBV15
CATSRGSEAYEQYF
TGTGCCACCAGCAGAGGTAGCGAAGCCTACGAGCAGTACTTC
>-|TRBJ2-1|-|TRBV19
CASSPNGTPRNNEQFF
TGTGCCAGTAGTCCAAACGGGACACCTAGGAACAATGAGCAGTTCTTC
>-|TRBJ1-5|-|TRBV6-5
CASRKIDSNQPQHF
TGTGCCAGCAGAAAGATAGATAGCAATCAGCCCCAGCATTTT
>-|TRBJ2-7|-|TRBV19
CASSIGLLNIDEQYF
TGTGCCAGTAGTATAGGACTACTGAATATTGACGAGCAGTACTTC
>TRBD1|TRBJ1-1|-|TRBV7-9
CASSSRDSTEAFF
TGTGCCAGCAGCTCAAGGGACAGCACTGAAGCTTTCTTT
>-|TRBJ2-1|-|TRBV9
CASSAEQRAYNEQFF
TGTGCCAGCAGCGCAGAGCAGCGAGCCTACAATGAGCAGTTCTTC
>-|TRBJ1-6|once|TRBV4-3
CASSQDLRVGYNSPLHF
TGCGCCAGCAGCCAAGATCTCAGGGTAGGGTATAATTCACCCCTCCACTTT
>-|TRBJ1-6|-|TRBV7-3
CASSQRNNSPLHF
TGTGCCAGCAGCCAGCGGAATAATTCACCCCTCCACTTT
>TRBD1|TRBJ2-1|-|TRBV6-5
CASSYGDSATYNEQFF
TGTGCCAGCAGTTACGGGGACAGTGCTACCTACAATGAGCAGTTCTTC
>-|TRBJ2-1|-|TRBV4-2
CASTQYGDRDEQFF
TGTGCCAGCACCCAGTACGGGGATCGGGATGAGCAGTTCTTC
>-|TRBJ1-1|-|TRBV5-8
CASSLIIRQDSNTEAFF
TGTGCCAGCAGCTTGATCATCCGGCAGGACAGTAACACTGAAGCTTTCTTT
>-|TRBJ2-3|-|TRBV4-3
CASSRVSGADTQYF
TGCGCCAGCAGCCGGGTTAGCGGAGCAGATACGCAGTATTTT
>-|TRBJ2-2|-|TRBV6-5
CASSYKVETGELFF
TGTGCCAGCAGTTACAAGGTGGAGACCGGGGAGCTGTTTTTT
>TRBD2|TRBJ2-7|-|TRBV6-5
CASSTSGYYEQYF
TGTGCCAGCAGTACTAGCGGGTACTACGAGCAGTACTTC
>-|TRBJ2-3|-|TRBV9
CASSPRTDTDTQYF
TGTGCCAGCAGCCCACGGACAGACACAGATACGCAGTATTTT
>-|TRBJ2-7|-|TRBV5-6
CASRDQAYSYEQYF
TGTGCCAGCAGAGATCAGGCTTATTCCTACGAGCAGTACTTC
>-|TRBJ2-1|-|TRBV4-2
CASSQDSGSSYNEQFF
TGTGCCAGCAGCCAAGATAGTGGGAGCTCCTACAATGAGCAGTTCTTC
>TRBD1|TRBJ2-3|-|TRBV6-4
CASSDSTGSGDTQYF
TGTGCCAGCAGTGACTCGACAGGGTCAGGAGATACGCAGTATTTT
>TRBD2|TRBJ2-5|-|TRBV27
CASSPFGLAGEETQYF
TGTGCCAGCAGCCCTTTTGGACTAGCGGGAGAAGAGACCCAGTACTTC
>TRBD1|TRBJ1-5|-|TRBV6-1
CASSLTGNQPQHF
TGTGCCAGCAGTTTGACAGGGAATCAGCCCCAGCATTTT
>-|TRBJ2-7|once|TRBV5-6
CASHQKSRLGIFGYEQYF
TGTGCCAGTCACCAAAAGAGTCGTCTGGGCATTTTCGGCTACGAGCAGTACTTC
>-|TRBJ2-7|-|TRBV7-2
CASSLAGESSYEQYF
TGTGCCAGCAGCTTAGCCGGGGAAAGCTCCTACGAGCAGTACTTC
>-|TRBJ1-2|-|TRBV29-1
CSVEEVDGYTF
TGCAGCGTTGAAGAGGTAGATGGCTACACCTTC
>-|TRBJ2-1|-|TRBV4-2
CASSQEGSTNYNEQFF
TGTGCCAGCAGCCAAGAAGGAAGCACTAACTACAATGAGCAGTTCTTC
>-|TRBJ2-1|-|TRBV4-3
CASSQDFLKNEQFF
TGCGCCAGCAGCCAAGATTTCTTAAAAAATGAGCAGTTCTTC
>TRBD2|TRBJ2-2|-|TRBV4-3
CASSPSGGSSGELFF
TGCGCCAGCAGCCCTAGCGGCGGGAGCTCCGGGGAGCTGTTTTTT
>TRBD1|TRBJ1-2|once|TRBV4-2
CASSPRDRDTGNYGYTF
TGTGCCAGCAGCCCTCGGGACAGGGACACCGGGAACTATGGCTACACCTTC
>-|TRBJ2-3|few|TRBV11-2
CASSFSGSSTDTQYF
TGTGCCAGCAGCTTCAGCGGGTCGAGCACAGATACGCAGTATTTT
>-|TRBJ2-5|-|TRBV19
CASRDFQETQYF
TGTGCCAGCAGGGACTTCCAAGAGACCCAGTACTTC
>-|TRBJ1-1|-|TRBV5-8
CASSSSDRFAFF
TGTGCCAGCAGCTCATCAGACAGGTTCGCTTTCTTT
>-|TRBJ2-7|-|TRBV13
CASSLGQGVSEQYF
TGTGCCAGCAGCTTAGGACAGGGTGTTTCCGAGCAGTACTTC
>TRBD2|TRBJ2-2|-|TRBV6-4
CASSVRPLVGLADTGELFF
TGTGCCAGCAGTGTAAGACCCTTGGTGGGACTAGCGGACACCGGGGAGCTGTTTTTT
>-|TRBJ1-2|-|TRBV29-1
CSVVGGAGPNGYTF
TGCAGCGTTGTAGGCGGGGCAGGACCAAATGGCTACACCTTC
>-|TRBJ1-1|-|TRBV5-4
CASSLQGPTEAFF
TGTGCCAGCAGCTTGCAGGGCCCCACTGAAGCTTTCTTT
>-|TRBJ2-1|-|TRBV6-6
CASSYETAGPNEQFF
TGTGCCAGCAGTTACGAGACGGCGGGGCCCAATGAGCAGTTCTTC
>-|TRBJ2-5|-|TRBV5-4
CASSLGRRGQEETQYF
TGTGCCAGCAGCTTGGGGCGGAGGGGGCAGGAGGAGACCCAGTACTTC
>TRBD2|TRBJ2-1|-|TRBV7-2
CASSLGLLATEQFF
TGTGCCAGCAGCTTAGGGCTACTAGCGACTGAGCAGTTCTTC
>-|TRBJ2-3|-|TRBV18
CASGPAPAGDTQYF
TGTGCCAGCGGGCCTGCTCCGGCGGGTGATACGCAGTATTTT
>TRBD1|TRBJ1-1|-|TRBV27
CASSLSPPGTGGSKAFF
TGTGCCAGCAGTTTGTCCCCCCCCGGGACAGGGGGTTCAAAAGCTTTCTTT
>-|TRBJ1-2|-|TRBV6-4
CASRRTDGGYTF
TGTGCCAGCAGGAGGACTGACGGGGGCTACACCTTC
>-|TRBJ2-7|-|TRBV7-2
CASSPSIATYYEQYF
TGTGCCAGCAGCCCCTCGATAGCCACCTACTACGAGCAGTACTTC
>-|TRBJ1-2|-|TRBV27
CASSPVRQIFYGYTF
TGTGCCAGCAGTCCCGTGAGACAGATCTTCTATGGCTACACCTTC
>-|TRBJ2-2|-|TRBV30
CAWSATNTGELFF
TGTGCCTGGAGTGCAACGAACACCGGGGAGCTGTTTTTT
>-|TRBJ1-5|-|TRBV6-1
CASSELDSANQPQHF
TGTGCCAGCAGTGAGTTAGACAGTGCCAATCAGCCCCAGCATTTT
>-|TRBJ1-5|-|TRBV2
CASSFDDLQHF
TGTGCCAGCAGCTTCGACGACTTACAGCATTTT
>-|TRBJ1-2|-|TRBV27
CASRRNTGRGVSYGYTF
TGTGCCAGCAGACGTAACACAGGGAGAGGCGTTAGCTATGGCTACACCTTC
>TRBD2|TRBJ2-1|-|TRBV7-3
CASSLMGLADEQFF
TGTGCCAGCAGCTTAATGGGACTAGCAGACGAGCAGTTCTTC
>-|TRBJ2-6|-|TRBV7-9
CASRGQPESGANVLTF
TGTGCCAGCAGAGGACAGCCTGAATCTGGGGCCAACGTCCTGACTTTC
>TRBD2|TRBJ2-7|-|TRBV10-1
CASSESGGRAAYEQYF
TGCGCCAGCAGTGAGTCGGGCGGGAGGGCCGCCTACGAGCAGTACTTC
>-|TRBJ2-5|-|TRBV2
CASYPRWGQETQYF
TGTGCCAGCTACCCGCGGTGGGGGCAGGAGACCCAGTACTTC
>-|TRBJ2-5|-|TRBV2
CASSEIWGESQETQYF
TGTGCCAGCAGTGAAATTTGGGGGGAGAGCCAAGAGACCCAGTACTTC
>-|TRBJ2-1|-|TRBV6-8
CAMYGPRGYNEQFF
TGTGCCATGTATGGACCAAGGGGCTACAATGAGCAGTTCTTC